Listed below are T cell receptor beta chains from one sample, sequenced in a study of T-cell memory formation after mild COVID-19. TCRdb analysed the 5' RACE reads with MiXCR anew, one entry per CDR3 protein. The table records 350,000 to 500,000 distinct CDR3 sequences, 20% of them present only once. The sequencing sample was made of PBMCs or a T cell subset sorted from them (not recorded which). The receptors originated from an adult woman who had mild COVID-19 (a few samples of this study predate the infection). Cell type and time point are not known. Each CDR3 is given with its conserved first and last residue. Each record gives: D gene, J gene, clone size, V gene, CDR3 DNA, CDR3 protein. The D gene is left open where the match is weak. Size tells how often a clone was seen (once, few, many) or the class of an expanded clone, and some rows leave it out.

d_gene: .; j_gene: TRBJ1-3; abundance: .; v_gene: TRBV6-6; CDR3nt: TGTGCCAGCAGTGCCCCCGAAGGCCAGGGAGATGGAAACACCATATATTTT; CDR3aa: CASSAPEGQGDGNTIYF
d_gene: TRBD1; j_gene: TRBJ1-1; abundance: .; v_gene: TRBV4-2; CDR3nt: TGTGCCAGCAGCCAAGATCAGGGGGCTGAAGCTTTCTTT; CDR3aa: CASSQDQGAEAFF
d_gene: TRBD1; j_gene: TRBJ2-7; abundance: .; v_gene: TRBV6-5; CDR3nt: TGTGCCAGCACCACCGGGACAGGGGGCTCCTACGAGCAGTACTTC; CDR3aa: CASTTGTGGSYEQYF
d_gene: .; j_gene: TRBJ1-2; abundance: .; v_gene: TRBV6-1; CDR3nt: TGTGCCAGCCGACAGGACGCCTATGGCTACACCTTC; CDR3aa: CASRQDAYGYTF
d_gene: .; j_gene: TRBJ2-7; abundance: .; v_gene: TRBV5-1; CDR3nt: TGCGCCAGCAGCTTGGGTGGGACGTCTGCCTACGAGCAGTACTTC; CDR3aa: CASSLGGTSAYEQYF
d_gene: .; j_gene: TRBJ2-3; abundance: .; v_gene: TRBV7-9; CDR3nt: TGTGCCAGCAGCTTAGGTCTGGGGCCAGCGCCTAGCACAGATACGCAGTATTTT; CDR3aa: CASSLGLGPAPSTDTQYF
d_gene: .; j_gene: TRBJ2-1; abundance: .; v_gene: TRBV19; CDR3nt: TGTGCCAGTAGTATAGTAGGCCTAGGGGGATTGAATGAGCAGTTCTTC; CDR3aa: CASSIVGLGGLNEQFF
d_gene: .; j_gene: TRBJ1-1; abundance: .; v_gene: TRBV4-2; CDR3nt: TGTGCCTCATCGAGAGGGGACACGGAGGGGACTGAAGCTTTCTTT; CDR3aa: CASSRGDTEGTEAFF
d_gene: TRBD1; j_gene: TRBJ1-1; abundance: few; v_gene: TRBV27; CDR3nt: TGTGCCAGCAGTTTATCGACAGGGTACGCTGAAGCTTTCTTT; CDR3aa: CASSLSTGYAEAFF
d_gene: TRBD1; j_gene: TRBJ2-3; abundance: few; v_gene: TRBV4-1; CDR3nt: TGCGCCAGCAGCCAAGAGGACAGGGCGGCGGAGTGGTCAGATACGCAGTATTTT; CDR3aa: CASSQEDRAAEWSDTQYF
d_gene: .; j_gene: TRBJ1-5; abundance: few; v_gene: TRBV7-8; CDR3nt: TGTGCCAGCAGCTTATGCAGCGACAGATACACTTGCAATCAGCCCCAGCATTTT; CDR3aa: CASSLCSDRYTCNQPQHF
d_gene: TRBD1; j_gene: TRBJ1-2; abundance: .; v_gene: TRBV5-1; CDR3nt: TGCGCCAGCAGCGCCACCTCGCCGGGACAGGGGGCAGGTGGCTACACCTTC; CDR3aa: CASSATSPGQGAGGYTF
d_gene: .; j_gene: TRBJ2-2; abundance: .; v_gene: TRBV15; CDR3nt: TGTGCCACCAGCAGAGATTTGAGGACCGGGGAGCTGTTTTTT; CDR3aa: CATSRDLRTGELFF
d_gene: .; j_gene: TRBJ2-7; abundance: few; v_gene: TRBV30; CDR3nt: TGTGCCGGGGACATGGGGGCCTACGAGCAGTACTTC; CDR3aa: CAGDMGAYEQYF
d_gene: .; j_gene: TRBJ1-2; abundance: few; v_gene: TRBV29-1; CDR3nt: TGCAGCGTTGAGGACCGCTCCCTCTATGGCTACACCTTC; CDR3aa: CSVEDRSLYGYTF
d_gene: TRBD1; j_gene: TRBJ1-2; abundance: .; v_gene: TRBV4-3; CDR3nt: TGCGCCAGCAGCCAAGGAGGAGGGGGCAGGGGATTCTATGGCTACACCTTC; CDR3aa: CASSQGGGGRGFYGYTF
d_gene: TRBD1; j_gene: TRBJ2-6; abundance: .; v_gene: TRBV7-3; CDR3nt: TGTGCCAGCAGCGCACAGGGGGCGCTCGCTACTGGGGCCAACGTCCTGACTTTC; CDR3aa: CASSAQGALATGANVLTF
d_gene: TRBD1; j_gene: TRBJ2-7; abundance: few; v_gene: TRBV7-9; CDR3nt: TGTGCCAGCAGCGTAATACAGGGGATTCGACGTTACGAGCAGTACTTC; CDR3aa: CASSVIQGIRRYEQYF
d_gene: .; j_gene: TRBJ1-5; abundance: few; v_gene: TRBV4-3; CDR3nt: TGCGCCAGCAGCCAAGACAGGGCTACCCAGCCCCAGCATTTT; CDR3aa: CASSQDRATQPQHF
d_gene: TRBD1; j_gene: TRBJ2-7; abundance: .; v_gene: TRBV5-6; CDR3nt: TGTGCCAGCAGCGTGACAGGGGTAAACGAGCAGTACTTC; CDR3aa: CASSVTGVNEQYF
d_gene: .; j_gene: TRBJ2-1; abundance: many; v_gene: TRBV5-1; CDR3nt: TGCGCCAGCAGCTTGGCCTCTTACGGAGGGGATGAGCAGTTCTTC; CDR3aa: CASSLASYGGDEQFF
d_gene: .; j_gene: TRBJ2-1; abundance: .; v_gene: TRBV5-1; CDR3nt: TGCGCCAGCTCTCGCGGGGTGGGCGATGAGCAGTTCTTC; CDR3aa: CASSRGVGDEQFF
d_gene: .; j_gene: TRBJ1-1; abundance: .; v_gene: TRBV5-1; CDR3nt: TGCGCCAGCAGCTTGGATGGGGCATGGACTGAAGCTTTCTTT; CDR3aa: CASSLDGAWTEAFF
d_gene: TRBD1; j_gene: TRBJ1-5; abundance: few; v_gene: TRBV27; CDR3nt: TGTGCCAGCAGTTTGTCCGGACAGGGGGCGCCAGGTCAGCCCCAGCATTTT; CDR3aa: CASSLSGQGAPGQPQHF
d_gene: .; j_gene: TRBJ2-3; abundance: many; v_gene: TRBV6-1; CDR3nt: TGTGCCAGCAGTGGGGGCAGGGACGCAGATACGCAGTATTTT; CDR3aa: CASSGGRDADTQYF